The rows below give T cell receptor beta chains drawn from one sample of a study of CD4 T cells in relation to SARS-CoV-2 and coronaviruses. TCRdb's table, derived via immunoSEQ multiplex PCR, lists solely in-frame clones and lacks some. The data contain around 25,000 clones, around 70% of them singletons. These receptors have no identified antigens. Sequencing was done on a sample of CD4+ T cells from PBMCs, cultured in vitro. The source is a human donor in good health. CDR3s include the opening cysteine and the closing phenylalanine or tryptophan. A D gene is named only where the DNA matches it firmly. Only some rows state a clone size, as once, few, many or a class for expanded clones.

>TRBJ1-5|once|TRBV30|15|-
TGTGCCTGGAGTGTGTTATCAGGGGGCAATCAGCCCCAGCATTTT
CAWSVLSGGNQPQHF
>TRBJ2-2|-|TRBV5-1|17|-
TGCGCCAGCAGCTTACCCCCGGGACATCCCCTCACCGGGGAGCTGTTTTTT
CASSLPPGHPLTGELFF
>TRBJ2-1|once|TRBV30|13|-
TGTGCTCAGAAAGTCAGCTCCTACAATGAGCAGTTCTTC
CAQKVSSYNEQFF
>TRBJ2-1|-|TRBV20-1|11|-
TGCAGTGCCAAGACTCCCGCGGAGCAGTTCTTC
CSAKTPAEQFF
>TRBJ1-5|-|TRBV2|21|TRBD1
TGTGCCAGCAGTGAAGCGCTTCCGGACAGGGTGTCGGCTGGTGGCAATCAGCCCCAGCATTTT
CASSEALPDRVSAGGNQPQHF
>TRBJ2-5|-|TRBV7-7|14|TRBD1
TGTGCCAGCAGCCCGGACAGGCCGGGGCAGACCCAGTACTTC
CASSPDRPGQTQYF
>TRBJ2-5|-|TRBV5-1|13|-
TGCGCCAGCAGCTTGGGGACCCAAGAGACCCAGTACTTC
CASSLGTQETQYF
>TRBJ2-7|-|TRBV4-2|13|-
TGTGCCAGCAGCCAAGACCCGGCCTCCGAGCAGTACTTC
CASSQDPASEQYF
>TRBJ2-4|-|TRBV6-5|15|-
TGTGCCAGCACGTTTTGGAATCTAGCCAAAAACATTCAGTACTTC
CASTFWNLAKNIQYF
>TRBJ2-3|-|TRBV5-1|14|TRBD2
TGCGCCAGCAGCCAATGGACTAGTGCGGATACGCAGTATTTT
CASSQWTSADTQYF
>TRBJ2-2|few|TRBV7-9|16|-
TGTGCCAGCACCGTTGGCGATGGGGGGCGTACCGGGGAGCTGTTTTTT
CASTVGDGGRTGELFF
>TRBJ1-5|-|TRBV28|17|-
TGTGCCAGCAGTCCCGATCGATGGGAGAGTAGCAATCAGCCCCAGCATTTT
CASSPDRWESSNQPQHF
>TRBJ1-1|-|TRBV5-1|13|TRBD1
TGCGCCAGCACGGGACAGGGGGTGACTGAAGCTTTCTTT
CASTGQGVTEAFF
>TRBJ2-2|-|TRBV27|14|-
TGTGCCAGCAGTCTAGTCCCGAACACCGGGGAGCTGTTTTTT
CASSLVPNTGELFF
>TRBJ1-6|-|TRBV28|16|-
TGTGCCAGCAGTTTACGGACTCTCCGAGTATATTCACCCCTCCACTTT
CASSLRTLRVYSPLHF
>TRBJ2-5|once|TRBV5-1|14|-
TGCGCCAGCAGCACCGGGACTCCCCAAGAGACCCAGTACTTC
CASSTGTPQETQYF
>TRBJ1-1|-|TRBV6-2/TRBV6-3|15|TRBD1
TGTGCCAGCAGTTATAGAGGACAGGGGTCCCGAGGAGCTTTCTTT
CASSYRGQGSRGAFF
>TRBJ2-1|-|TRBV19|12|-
TGTGCCAGTAGTCGCCAGGGCAATGAGCAGTTCTTC
CASSRQGNEQFF